This passage covers 24 T cell receptor beta chains from one sample sequenced in a study of blood T cells in healthy people across ages (dated by TCRdb to between 2014 and 2016). The library was generated by 5' RACE. The sample was run on an Illumina HiSeq 2500. A second roughly 7 to 11 cycle PCR used a sample-barcoded 5' primer and a J-beta primer mix. TCRdb reprocessing: public reads trimmed at Q25 with fastp, clones called with MiXCR, in-frame beta chains kept. CDR3 protein sequences are deduplicated, and each keeps its most common genes and DNA. In all, the sample holds about 970,000 distinct CDR3 sequences, and roughly 50% of those were seen once. Jointly, the top ten make up roughly a fifth of the sample. Sequenced sample: blood. These receptors originate from a woman in her sixties in good health.

The chain combines TRBV12-3 or TRBV12-4 with TRBJ1-5; D is ambiguous. Trimming took off 6 bases at V and 3 bases at J, with 12 bases between the two ends. The CDR3 totals 14 residues. CDR3 sequence (DNA): TGTGCCAGCAGGACCGGGCCTTACAATCAGCCCCAGCATTTT. Protein: CASRTGPYNQPQHF.

This clonotype has just a few counts. The chain carries TRBV27 and TRBJ2-7; possible D gene TRBD2, 6 bases. In germline, CDR1 is MNHEY, CDR2 SMNVEV (reference sequence). V was trimmed by 2 bases and J by 2 bases, leaving 10 bases between them. This CDR3 contains 14 residues. CDR3 amino acids: CASSLKAGPYEQYF. The CDR3 bases are TGTGCCAGCAGTTTAAAAGCGGGTCCCTACGAGCAGTACTTC.

This clonotype was detected a few times. The rearrangement joins TRBV7-2 to TRBJ1-4; D gene uncertain. The V and J ends lost 5 bases and 1 base respectively, with 5 bases between them. CDR3 length equals 13 residues. CDR1 and CDR2 from the germline V gene are SGHTA and FQGNSA. The chain's CDR3 is CASSPGTNEKLFF. Here the CDR3 DNA reads TGTGCCAGCAGCCCGGGAACTAATGAAAAACTGTTTTTT.

The chain recombines TRBV4-1 with TRBJ1-2; unclear D gene. CDR1 and CDR2 (germline): MGHRA, YSYEKL. CDR3 length: 15 residues. Trimming left V 0 bases short and J 1 base short, with 9 bases between. The CDR3 coding sequence is TGCGCCAGCAGCCAAGAGATTTGGCTTAACTATGGCTACACCTTC. As protein: CASSQEIWLNYGYTF.

The rearrangement uses TRBV28 and TRBJ1-2; the D gene is possibly TRBD1 (5 bases). V was clipped by 3 bases and J by 6 bases, with 17 bases between them. Germline lookup yields CDR1 MDHEN and CDR2 SYDVKM. The CDR3 spans 15 residues. The CDR3 DNA reads TGTGCCAGCAGTTTTGGGGCGGCTCGTTTAAATGGCTACACCTTC. This sequence encodes CASSFGAARLNGYTF.

CDR3 sequence (DNA): TGTGCCAGCAGTGAGGGCGGGGAAGTGACCTATGGCTACACCTTC. Protein product: CASSEGGEVTYGYTF. The chain recombines TRBV12-3 or TRBV12-4 with TRBJ1-2; D is unresolved. The V end was cut by 5 bases, the J end by 4 bases, with 17 bases between. The CDR3 is 15 amino acids.

This sequence joins TRBV20-1 and TRBJ2-7, with D unclear. This CDR3 comprises 14 residues. Germline CDR1 and CDR2: DFQATT and SNEGSKA (reference sequence). V lost 3 bases to trimming and J lost 2 bases, with 14 bases between them. CDR3: CSARMAVQAYEQYF. The CDR3 DNA is TGCAGTGCTAGGATGGCAGTGCAAGCCTACGAGCAGTACTTC.

CDR3 sequence reads: CSVETRSSYEQYF. The CDR3 DNA follows: TGCAGCGTTGAGACAAGGAGCTCCTACGAGCAGTACTTC. The rearrangement links TRBV29-1 to TRBJ2-7; D remains ambiguous. CDR3 length equals 13 residues. The germline CDR1 and CDR2 sequences are SQVTM and ANQGSEA. V shed 3 bases and J shed 0 bases, with 9 bases lying between them.

CDR3 region: CASSVVSAGARETQYF. The CDR3, as DNA: TGTGCCAGCAGCGTAGTTTCGGCGGGGGCCCGGGAGACCCAGTACTTC. The chain carries TRBV9 and TRBJ2-5, with D perhaps matching TRBD2 (7 bases). V was clipped by 0 bases and J by 5 bases, with 17 bases between them. CDR3 length equals 16 residues. Germline V gene sequence: CDR1 SGDLS, CDR2 YYNGEE.

The chain employs TRBV15 and TRBJ2-7; D gene unclear. CDR1 is LNHNV and CDR2 is YYDKDF in the germline V gene (reference sequence). Trimming took off 1 base at V and 2 bases at J, with 9 bases between the two ends. The CDR3 totals 14 residues. In nucleotides, the CDR3 is TGTGCCACCAGCAGAGGCAGTCCCCCCTACGAGCAGTACTTC. This encodes CATSRGSPPYEQYF.

V gene TRBV12-3 or TRBV12-4 combines with J gene TRBJ2-5; D perhaps matches TRBD2 (5 bases). Trimming shortened V by 6 bases and J by 2 bases, and 16 bases separated the two germline ends. This CDR3 is 15 amino acids long. The chain's CDR3 is CASRTARSGQETQYF. The DNA for the CDR3 is TGTGCCAGCAGAACGGCCAGAAGCGGTCAAGAGACCCAGTACTTC.

The J gene is TRBJ2-2, the V gene TRBV18; a possible D gene is TRBD1 (6 bases). Germline CDR1 reads KGHSH; CDR2 reads LQKENI. Trimming removed 0 bases at V and 2 bases at J, with 10 bases between. CDR3 length: 16 residues. CDR3 coding DNA: TGTGCCAGCTCACCACCAGGGGGATATAACACCGGGGAGCTGTTTTTT. This encodes CASSPPGGYNTGELFF.

The V call is TRBV4-3, the J call TRBJ2-4; D perhaps matches TRBD2 (7 bases). V lost 0 bases, J lost 9 bases, and 21 bases lay in between. The germline CDR1 and CDR2 sequences are LGHNA and YSLEER. The length of the CDR3 is 17 residues. The CDR3 DNA reads TGCGCCAGCAGCCAAGATAGATGGGGGGGCAGGGGAGGCATTCAGTACTTC. Protein sequence: CASSQDRWGGRGGIQYF.

This sequence joins TRBV13 and TRBJ2-5; 7 nucleotides match TRBD2. Germline CDR1 reads PRHDT; CDR2 reads FYEKMQ (reference sequence). With V trimmed by 3 bases and J by 11 bases, 15 bases remained unmatched. This CDR3 is built from 15 residues. The chain's CDR3 is CASSFGTTRYNEQYF. CDR3 nucleotides: TGTGCCAGCAGCTTCGGGACTACCAGATACAATGAGCAGTACTTC.

In this sample, this clonotype turned up once. The chain joins TRBV28 to TRBJ2-4; TRBD2 aligns across 7 bases. The end of the DNA is better explained by TRBJ2-7, so the J call may be wrong. Per germline, CDR1 MDHEN and CDR2 SYDVKM. The length of the CDR3 is 12 residues. In DNA form, the CDR3 reads TGTGCCACATGGGCTAGCGGCTACGAGCAGTACTTC. Residues: CATWASGYEQYF.

The gene calls are TRBV18 and TRBJ1-1, with unresolved D. The CDR3 is made up of 12 amino acids. Trimming pared 6 bases from V and 8 bases from J, leaving 13 bases between. Germline CDR1 is KGHSH and CDR2 is LQKENI. CDR3 amino acids: CASSWLSTEAFF. CDR3 in DNA: TGTGCCAGCTCGTGGCTCTCCACCGAAGCTTTCTTT.

V and J are TRBV27 and TRBJ1-5, with no clear D. Deletions cut 3 bases from V and 6 bases from J, with 9 bases between. Germline CDR1 MNHEY, CDR2 SMNVEV (reference sequence). The CDR3 loop spans 13 amino acids. The CDR3 sequence is CASSFGYGQPQHF. The CDR3 DNA follows: TGTGCCAGCAGTTTTGGGTACGGTCAGCCCCAGCATTTT.

V is TRBV18 and J is TRBJ1-1, with D possibly TRBD1 on 6 matching bases. Germline assignment: CDR1 KGHSH and CDR2 LQKENI. This CDR3 has 14 residues. V was trimmed by 2 bases and J by 7 bases, leaving 14 bases between them. This CDR3 reads CASSPGTPLSEAFF. CDR3 bases: TGTGCCAGCTCACCAGGGACACCCTTAAGTGAAGCTTTCTTT.

This clonotype was counted once. The chain employs TRBV12-3 or TRBV12-4 and TRBJ2-1, with 7 positions matching TRBD2. The CDR3 is 15 residues long. J was trimmed by 2 bases and V by 5 bases; bases with no gene match: 6. CDR3 nucleotide sequence: TGTGCCAGCAGTGGGGGGGTATCTACCTACAATGAGCAGTTCTTC. Its translation: CASSGGVSTYNEQFF.

Of note for this clonotype: One end of the junction does not line up with germline, which may come from a read error. CDR3 sequence reads: CANSYGTSGRADEQYF. The CDR3 nucleotides are TGTGCCAACAGTTACGGGACTAGCGGGAGGGCTGACGAGCAGTACTTC. This chain links TRBV6-2 or TRBV6-3 with TRBJ2-7; 16 bases are shared with TRBD2. The CDR3 covers 16 residues. Germline loops: CDR1 MNHEY, CDR2 SVGEGT.

Here the CDR3 reads CASSEFPTGGPSYEQYF. CDR3 sequence (DNA): TGTGCCAGCAGTGAATTCCCTACAGGGGGCCCCTCCTACGAGCAGTACTTC. The genes are TRBV6-1 and TRBJ2-7, with 9 bases matching TRBD1. The CDR3 loop spans 17 amino acids. The germline V gene has CDR1 MNHNS and CDR2 SASEGT. V lost 2 bases, J lost 0 bases, and 8 bases stayed unmatched.

On this clonotype: A read error may explain this, as a much larger clone is one base away. This chain connects TRBV12-3 or TRBV12-4 to TRBJ2-4, with D perhaps TRBD2 (5 bases). Trimming stripped 7 bases from V and 3 bases from J, with 10 bases between. The CDR3 length is 13 residues. The DNA of the CDR3 is TGTGCCAGCACTCCGGGGTACAAAAACATTCAGTACTTC. It yields the protein CASTPGYKNIQYF.

The sample holds one count of this clonotype. The junction departs from the called germline gene at one end, perhaps through a read error. The chain employs TRBV18 and TRBJ2-7; TRBD2 matches at 15 bases. This CDR3 comprises 19 residues. Germline V gives CDR1 KGHSH, CDR2 LQKENI. The CDR3 region has the DNA TGTGCCAGCTCACGGCGGATCCCCGGACTAGCGGGAGGGTCGAATGAGCGGTACTTC. This encodes CASSRRIPGLAGGSNERYF.

The CDR3 DNA reads TGTGCCAGCAGCCGGGGGGAACAGCCCCAGCATTTT. Translating gives CASSRGEQPQHF. This chain joins TRBV7-9 and TRBJ1-5; TRBD1 is a possible D gene (5 bases). CDR3 length: 12 amino acids. Germline V gives CDR1 SEHNR, CDR2 FQNEAQ (reference sequence). Trimming removed 5 bases at V and 7 bases at J, with 9 bases between.